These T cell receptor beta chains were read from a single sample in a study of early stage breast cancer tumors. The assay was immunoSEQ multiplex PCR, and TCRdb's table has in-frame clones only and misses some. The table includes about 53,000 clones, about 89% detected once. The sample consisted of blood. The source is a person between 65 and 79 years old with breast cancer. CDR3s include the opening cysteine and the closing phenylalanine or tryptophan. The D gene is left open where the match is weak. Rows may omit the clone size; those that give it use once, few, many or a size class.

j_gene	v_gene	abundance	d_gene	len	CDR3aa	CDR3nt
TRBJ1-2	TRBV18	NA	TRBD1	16	CASSPPLTGGLYGYTF	TGTGCCAGCTCACCACCGTTGACAGGGGGCCTCTATGGCTACACCTTC
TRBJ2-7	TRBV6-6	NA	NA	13	CASKGGYQDEQYF	TGTGCCAGCAAGGGAGGATATCAGGACGAGCAGTACTTC
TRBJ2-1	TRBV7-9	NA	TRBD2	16	CASSHSTSGRGNEQFF	TGTGCCAGCAGTCACTCAACTAGCGGGAGGGGCAATGAGCAGTTCTTC
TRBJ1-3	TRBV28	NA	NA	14	CASSSQGSGNTIYF	TGTGCCAGCAGTTCCCAGGGCAGCGGAAACACCATATATTTT
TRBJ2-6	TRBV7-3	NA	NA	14	CASSSYTGANVLTF	TGTGCCAGCAGCTCGTACACTGGGGCCAACGTCCTGACTTTC
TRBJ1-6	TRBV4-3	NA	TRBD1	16	CASSHAGGRNNSPLHF	TGCGCCAGCAGCCACGCAGGGGGCAGAAATAATTCACCCCTCCACTTT
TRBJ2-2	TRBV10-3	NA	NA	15	CAISPQPTRTGELFF	TGTGCCATCAGTCCCCAACCGACACGAACCGGGGAGCTGTTTTTT
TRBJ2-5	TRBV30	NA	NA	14	CAWSVAAGQGTQYF	TGTGCCTGGAGTGTTGCTGCTGGGCAGGGGACCCAGTACTTC
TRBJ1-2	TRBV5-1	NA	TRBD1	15	CASSSGQGSNYGYTF	TGCGCCAGCAGCTCCGGACAGGGATCTAACTATGGCTACACCTTC
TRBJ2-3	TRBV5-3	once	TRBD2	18	CARSLAEAAGGKADTQYF	TGTGCCAGAAGCTTGGCCGAGGCAGCGGGGGGTAAGGCAGATACGCAGTATTTT
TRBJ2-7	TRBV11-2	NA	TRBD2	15	CASSHASGGAYEQYF	TGTGCCAGCAGCCATGCTAGCGGGGGAGCCTACGAGCAGTACTTC
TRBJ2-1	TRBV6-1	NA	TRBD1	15	CASRQDRDSYNEQFF	TGTGCCAGCAGACAGGACAGGGACTCCTACAATGAGCAGTTCTTC
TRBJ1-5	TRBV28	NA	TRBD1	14	CASSQTGGNQPQHF	TGTGCCAGCAGCCAGACAGGGGGGAATCAGCCCCAGCATTTT
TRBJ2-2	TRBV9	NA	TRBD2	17	CASSVGPSGGADGELFF	TGTGCCAGCAGCGTAGGACCGAGCGGGGGGGCGGACGGGGAGCTGTTTTTT
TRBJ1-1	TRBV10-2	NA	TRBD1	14	CASSETGTGSEAFF	TGCGCCAGCAGTGAGACAGGGACAGGGAGTGAAGCTTTCTTT
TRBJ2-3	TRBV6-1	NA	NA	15	CASSVVSTSADTQYF	TGTGCCAGCAGTGTGGTCTCGACGAGCGCAGATACGCAGTATTTT
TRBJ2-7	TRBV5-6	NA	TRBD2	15	CASSLLAGVVREQYF	TGTGCCAGCAGCTTACTAGCGGGGGTAGTGCGCGAGCAGTACTTC
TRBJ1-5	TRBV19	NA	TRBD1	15	CASSILEGAVRAQHF	TGTGCCAGTAGTATATTGGAGGGGGCGGTTAGGGCCCAGCATTTT
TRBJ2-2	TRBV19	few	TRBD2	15	CASRGLAANTGELFF	TGTGCCAGTAGGGGACTAGCGGCGAACACCGGGGAGCTGTTTTTT
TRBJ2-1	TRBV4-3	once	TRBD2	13	CASSQWSGGQRFF	TGCGCCAGCAGCCAATGGAGCGGGGGGCAGCGTTTCTTC
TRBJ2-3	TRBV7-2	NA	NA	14	CASSLQRHGDTQYF	TGTGCCAGCAGCCTTCAGAGGCATGGAGATACGCAGTATTTT
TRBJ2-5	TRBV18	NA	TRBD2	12	CASSLAGETQYF	TGTGCCAGCTCACTAGCGGGAGAGACCCAGTACTTC
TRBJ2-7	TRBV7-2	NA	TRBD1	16	CASSLRAQGAPYEQYF	TGTGCCAGCAGCTTACGGGCCCAGGGGGCCCCCTACGAGCAGTACTTC
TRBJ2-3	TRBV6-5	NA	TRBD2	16	CASSYAGGGVTDTQYF	TGTGCCAGCAGTTACGCGGGCGGGGGGGTCACAGATACGCAGTATTTT
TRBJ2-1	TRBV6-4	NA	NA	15	CASSDSGLPNNEQFF	TGTGCCAGCAGTGACTCGGGACTGCCGAACAATGAGCAGTTCTTC
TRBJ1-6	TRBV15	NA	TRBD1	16	CATSRDRTENNSPLHF	TGTGCCACCAGCAGGGACAGGACAGAGAATAATTCACCCCTCCACTTT
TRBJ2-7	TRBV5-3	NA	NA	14	CARSPSGPCYEQYF	TGTGCCAGAAGCCCAAGCGGGCCGTGCTACGAGCAGTACTTC
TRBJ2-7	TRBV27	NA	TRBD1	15	CASSLWTGGDYEQYF	TGTGCCAGCAGTTTATGGACAGGGGGAGACTACGAGCAGTACTTC
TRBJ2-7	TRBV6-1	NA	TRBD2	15	CASTSERGLPGEQYF	TGTGCCAGCACCTCCGAGCGGGGCCTCCCCGGCGAGCAGTACTTC
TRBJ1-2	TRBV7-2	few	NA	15	CASSLGPPPEYGYTF	TGTGCCAGCAGCTTAGGTCCACCGCCGGAGTATGGCTACACCTTC
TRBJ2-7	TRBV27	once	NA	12	CASSAGFGEQYF	TGTGCCAGCAGTGCGGGGTTCGGCGAGCAGTACTTC
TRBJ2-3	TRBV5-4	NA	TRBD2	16	CASSPPSGRSTDTQYF	TGTGCCAGCAGCCCGCCTAGCGGGAGAAGCACAGATACGCAGTATTTT
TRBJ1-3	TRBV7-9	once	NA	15	CASSTRTVSGNTIYF	TGTGCCAGCAGTACTAGGACAGTCTCTGGAAACACCATATATTTT
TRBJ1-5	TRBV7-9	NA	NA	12	CASSLGDQPQHF	TGTGCCAGCAGCTTAGGAGATCAGCCCCAGCATTTT